This TCR beta chain was recorded in a study of radiation and T cells in renal cell carcinoma. Findings of the study overall: Irradiated tumors held more dominant CDR3 motifs than control tumors.

A note on this clone: Its target is not known.

Profiling relied on immunoSEQ multiplex PCR, and the TCRdb table lists in-frame clones only, not all of them. This table holds about 22,000 clones, roughly half found once. Treatment noted: 15 Gy SBRT to primary tumor, nephrectomy 4 weeks later. This renal cell carcinoma was of the clear cell type. This CDR3 is 16 amino acids long. The V end lost 1 base, the J end lost 6 bases, and 15 bases lay between the germline ends. Germline V CDR1 and CDR2: LNHNV, YYDKDF (reference sequence). The chain joins TRBV15 to TRBJ1-4; perhaps TRBD1 as D (5 bases). This sample comprised tumor tissue, obtained from a patient whose treatment included radiotherapy and nephrectomy. This TCR came from a woman in her 50s with renal cell carcinoma. DNA of the CDR3: TGTGCCACCAGCAGAGGTCGCGGGGCGTTGGATGAAAAACTGTTTTTT. Translation: CATSRGRGALDEKLFF.